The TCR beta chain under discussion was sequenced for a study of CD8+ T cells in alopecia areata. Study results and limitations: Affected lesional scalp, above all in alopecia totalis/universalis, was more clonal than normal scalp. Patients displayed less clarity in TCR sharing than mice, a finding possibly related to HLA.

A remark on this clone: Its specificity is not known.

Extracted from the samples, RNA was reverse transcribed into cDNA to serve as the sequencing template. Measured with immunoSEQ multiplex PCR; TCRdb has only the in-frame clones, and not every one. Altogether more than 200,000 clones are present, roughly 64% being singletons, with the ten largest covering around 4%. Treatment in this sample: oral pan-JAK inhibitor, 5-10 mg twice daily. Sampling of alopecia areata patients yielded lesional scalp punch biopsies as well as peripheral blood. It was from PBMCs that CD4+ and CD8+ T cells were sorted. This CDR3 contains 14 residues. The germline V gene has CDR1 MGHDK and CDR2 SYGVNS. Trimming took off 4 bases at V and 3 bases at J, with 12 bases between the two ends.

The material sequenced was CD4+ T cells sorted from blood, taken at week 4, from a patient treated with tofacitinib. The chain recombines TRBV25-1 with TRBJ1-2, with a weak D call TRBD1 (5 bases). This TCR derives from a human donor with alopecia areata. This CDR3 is CASSGFSGDYGYTF. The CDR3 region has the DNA TGTGCCAGCAGTGGGTTTTCGGGGGACTATGGCTACACCTTC.